This entry features one TCR beta chain sequence. Its antigen is as yet unknown. This specimen belongs to a study of beta chain features in type 1 diabetes. Trimming took 4 bases from V and 2 from J; bases not matched to a gene: 7. The germline CDR1 and CDR2 sequences are SGHTS and YDEGEE. CDR3 size: 16 residues. Study outcomes and limitations: Sampled from patients, naive, central memory and Treg TCRB repertoires appeared more similar than those sampled from healthy donors.

CD45RO/CCR7/CD25/CD127/CD95/CD27 staining was used to isolate CD4+ naive, central memory, regulatory and stem cell-like memory cells by sorting. Every bit of the isolated RNA underwent reverse transcription, so sequencing read expressed TCRB transcripts. Assay used: immunoSEQ multiplex PCR; TCRdb lists only in-frame clones, some missing. Counted here are about 360,000 clones, approximately 12% occurring once; the ten biggest clones make up around 0.015%. This receptor was obtained from a man between 18 and 29 years old in good health. Sequencing was performed on naive CD4+ T cells from blood. This rearrangement joins TRBV5-8 to TRBJ2-5; 11 bases map to TRBD1. The CDR3 DNA reads as TGTGCCAGCAGCGCAGGGACAGGGGGAGGACAAGAGACCCAGTACTTC. Translation gives CASSAGTGGGQETQYF. Based on the CDR3 plus reference TRBV5-8 and TRBJ2-5, the full variable domain is EAGVTQSPTHLIKTRGQQATLRCSPISGHTSVYWYQQALGLGLQFLLWYDEGEERNRGNFPPRFSGRQFPNYSSELNVNALELEDSALYLCASSAGTGGGQETQYFGPGTRLLVL.